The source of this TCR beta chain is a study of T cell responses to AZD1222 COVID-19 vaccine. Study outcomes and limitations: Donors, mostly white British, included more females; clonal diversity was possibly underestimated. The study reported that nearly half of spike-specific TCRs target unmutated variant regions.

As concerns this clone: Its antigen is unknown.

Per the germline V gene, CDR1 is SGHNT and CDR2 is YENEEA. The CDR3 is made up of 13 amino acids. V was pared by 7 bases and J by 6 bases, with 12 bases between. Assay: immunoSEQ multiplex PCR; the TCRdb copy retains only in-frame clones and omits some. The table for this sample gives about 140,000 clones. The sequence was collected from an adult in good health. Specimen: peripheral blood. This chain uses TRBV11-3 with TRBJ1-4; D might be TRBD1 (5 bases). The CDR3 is CASTRGNDEKLFF. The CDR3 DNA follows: TGTGCCAGCACGAGGGGAAACGATGAAAAACTGTTTTTT.